This T cell receptor (beta chain) is drawn from a study of cytomegalovirus exposure and HLA in healthy donors. Study-wide context: Findings of an earlier analysis included around 120 million unique TCR beta sequences from 200 million or so T cells.

V lost 4 bases to trimming and J lost 5 bases, with 11 bases between them. The CDR3 extends over 13 amino acids. Germline V gene sequence: CDR1 KGHSH, CDR2 LQKENI. 60 Vbeta and 13 Jbeta primers were used in PCR. Measured with immunoSEQ multiplex PCR; TCRdb has only the in-frame clones, and not every one. The table shows more than 95,000 clones, with under 85% occurring only once. Regarding this clone: The antigen remains undetermined.

Regarding the study as a whole: Owing to their indistinguishability, certain V segments, notably TRBV6-2 and TRBV6-3, were excluded. V- and J-gene trimming of TCR beta was linked (in a later analysis) to a missense DCLRE1C variant.

The clonotype originates from a man aged 30 to 45 in good health and CMV-seronegative. Sequencing was done on a sample of PBMCs. V is TRBV18 and J is TRBJ2-5; D gene unclear. Written as DNA, the CDR3 is TGTGCCAGCTCACTTCGGGTGTCTGAGACCCAGTACTTC. As protein: CASSLRVSETQYF.